A selection of T cell receptor beta chains follows, all from one sample in a study of blood T cell repertoires in COVID-19. Libraries were prepared by immunoSEQ multiplex PCR; TCRdb keeps only in-frame clonotypes and omits some of them. The data hold approximately 210,000 clones, with 80% to 90% observed a single time. The source material was peripheral blood. These receptor sequences come from a man between 35 and 55 years old with acute or convalescent COVID-19. Both conserved end residues are part of each CDR3. The D gene is left open where the match is weak. A row's size may be missing; if present it is once, few, many or a size class.

cdr3_nt cdr3_aa j_call v_call cdr3_length d_call clone_size
TGTGCCAGCAGCTTAAGGGAGTTAGCTAACTATGGCTACACCTTC CASSLRELANYGYTF TRBJ1-2 TRBV7-9 15 NA once
TGTGCCAGCAGCGTAGGGAGTAGCGGGGCAACAGATACGCAGTATTTT CASSVGSSGATDTQYF TRBJ2-3 TRBV9 16 TRBD2 few
TGCGCCAGCAGCCAAGAATGGGCAGGGGGTCGGAGCAATCAGCCCCAGCATTTT CASSQEWAGGRSNQPQHF TRBJ1-5 TRBV4-3 18 TRBD1 NA
TGTGCCAGCAGTTTTTGGCCTTCGACACGGGAAAAACTGTTTTTT CASSFWPSTREKLFF TRBJ1-4 TRBV27 15 NA NA
TGTGCCACCAGTGCCCAAAACAGAAATGGCTACACCTTC CATSAQNRNGYTF TRBJ1-2 TRBV24-1 13 NA NA
TGTGCCAGCAGCCAGCCTGCATACGACAGGGAGTACGAGCAGTACTTC CASSQPAYDREYEQYF TRBJ2-7 TRBV14 16 TRBD1 NA
TGTGCCAGCAGTTTACAGGTTAAGGTCGGCTACACCTTC CASSLQVKVGYTF TRBJ1-2 TRBV28 13 NA NA
TGTGCCAGTACCATTCTAGGCGGGTTTGGCTATGGCTACACCTTC CASTILGGFGYGYTF TRBJ1-2 TRBV19 15 NA NA
TGTGCCAGTAGTCCGACGACAGGGGGGAAGGAAAAACTGTTTTTT CASSPTTGGKEKLFF TRBJ1-4 TRBV19 15 TRBD1 NA
TGTGCCAGCAGCTTAGACAGGGGGCACTCCTACGAGCAGTACTTC CASSLDRGHSYEQYF TRBJ2-7 TRBV7-3 15 TRBD1 few
TGTGCCAGTAGTACCCGAGCGGGGAGGGGAGCCGAGCAGTACTTC CASSTRAGRGAEQYF TRBJ2-7 TRBV19 15 TRBD2 NA
TGTGCCAGCAGTCCGGGGATTAGCTATGGCTACACCTTC CASSPGISYGYTF TRBJ1-2 TRBV7-2 13 NA NA
TGTGCCAGCAGCTTAGCGAGTGGGCCTGAAGCTTTCTTT CASSLASGPEAFF TRBJ1-1 TRBV7-2 13 NA NA
TGTGCCAGCAGCGGGGACAACATGAACACTGAAGCTTTCTTT CASSGDNMNTEAFF TRBJ1-1 TRBV3-1/TRBV3-2 14 NA NA
TGTGCCAGCTCACCGGGACAGGGGGTACGGCGGGAGCAGTACTTC CASSPGQGVRREQYF TRBJ2-7 TRBV18 15 TRBD1 many
TGTGCCAGCAGCCGAAGCGGGGATAACAAAGAGACCCAGTACTTC CASSRSGDNKETQYF TRBJ2-5 TRBV3-1/TRBV3-2 15 TRBD2 NA
TGTGCCAGCAGCTTATGGGGGACAGGGTACAATGAGCAGTTCTTC CASSLWGTGYNEQFF TRBJ2-1 TRBV7-3 15 TRBD1 NA
TGTGCCGGCCGGACTTCGAACACCGGGGAGCTGTTTTTT CAGRTSNTGELFF TRBJ2-2 TRBV7-9 13 NA NA
TGTGCCACCCGAGACAGGGGCGGCACCGGGGAGCTGTTTTTT CATRDRGGTGELFF TRBJ2-2 TRBV19 14 TRBD1 NA
TGTGCCATCAGTGGGATGATTGCTGGCGGGACCTTTGGCAATGAGCAGTTCTTC CAISGMIAGGTFGNEQFF TRBJ2-1 TRBV10-3 18 NA NA
TGTGCCATCAGCGGCCTGGGGCTAATGAACACTGAAGCTTTCTTT CAISGLGLMNTEAFF TRBJ1-1 TRBV10-3 15 NA NA
TGCAGTGCCTTCCGGAGGTCCGAGCAGTACTTC CSAFRRSEQYF TRBJ2-7 TRBV20-1 11 NA NA
TGTGCCAGCTCACGTGCAGAATTCGCAACTAATGAAAAACTGTTTTTT CASSRAEFATNEKLFF TRBJ1-4 TRBV18 16 NA NA
TGTGCCAGCAGTCCCCGACTAGCGGGGAACACCGGGGAGCTGTTTTTT CASSPRLAGNTGELFF TRBJ2-2 TRBV6-7 16 TRBD2 NA
TGTGCCAGCACCCAAACAGGGGCGCGCAATCAGCCCCAGCATTTT CASTQTGARNQPQHF TRBJ1-5 TRBV18 15 TRBD1 NA
TGTGCAAGTCGCTTTTGTGGACAGAGTGAAGCTTTCTTT CASRFCGQSEAFF TRBJ1-1 TRBV12-2 13 NA few
TGTGCCAGCAGCCCAGGGTTCGGCTACACCTTC CASSPGFGYTF TRBJ1-2 TRBV3-1/TRBV3-2 11 NA NA
TGTGCCAGCACTCTGACAGGGAGTAACGAGCAGTACTTC CASTLTGSNEQYF TRBJ2-7 TRBV5-8 13 TRBD1 NA
TGTGCCAGCAGCCGCGGACTAGCGGGGGTAAATGAGCAGTTCTTC CASSRGLAGVNEQFF TRBJ2-1 TRBV11-2 15 TRBD2 NA
TGCGCCAGCAGAGAACAGGGTTTCGGCGGGGAGCTGTTTTTT CASREQGFGGELFF TRBJ2-2 TRBV10-2 14 NA NA
TGTGCCAGCCTTAGGGGCGGACAGGGTCTATCCAATGAGCAGTTCTTC CASLRGGQGLSNEQFF TRBJ2-1 TRBV28 16 TRBD1 NA
TGTGCCAGTAGTATATTAGGCGGGGGGGCCTCCTATGGCTACACCTTC CASSILGGGASYGYTF TRBJ1-2 TRBV19 16 NA NA
TGTGCCAGCAGCGTCCGACTAGCGGGAGGGCTTACTTCGTCCGGGGAGCTGTTTTTT CASSVRLAGGLTSSGELFF TRBJ2-2 TRBV9 19 TRBD2 NA
TGTGCCAGCAGCCAAGGCGGGGGGGCCGGGGGAGATACGCAGTATTTT CASSQGGGAGGDTQYF TRBJ2-3 TRBV3-1/TRBV3-2 16 TRBD2 NA
TGTGCCAGCAGCCAAGGCAGAATCAATCAGCCCCAGCATTTT CASSQGRINQPQHF TRBJ1-5 TRBV3-1/TRBV3-2 14 NA NA
TGTGCCAGTAGTGCCCGGACTAGCGGGAACTACAATGAGCAGTTCTTC CASSARTSGNYNEQFF TRBJ2-1 TRBV19 16 TRBD2 NA
TGTGCCAGCTCACGGAGCTTCGGCCTCTCCTACGAGCAGTACTTC CASSRSFGLSYEQYF TRBJ2-7 TRBV18 15 NA NA
TGTGCCAGCAGCAAAGTCGCCGGTAAGCAAGAGACCCAGTACTTC CASSKVAGKQETQYF TRBJ2-5 TRBV21-1 15 NA NA
TGCGCCAGCAGCCAAGAGAAGCTACTAGCGGGGGACGTTAGATCCTACGAGCAGTACTTC CASSQEKLLAGDVRSYEQYF TRBJ2-7 TRBV4-1 20 TRBD2 NA
TGTGCCAGCAGTTACCCCGGGACTAGCGGGCCTACTGACGAGCAGTACTTC CASSYPGTSGPTDEQYF TRBJ2-7 TRBV6-2/TRBV6-3 17 TRBD2 once
TGTGCCAGCAGTCGCGGCCTCGGGGAGCTGTTTTTT CASSRGLGELFF TRBJ2-2 TRBV6-2/TRBV6-3 12 NA NA
TGTGCCAGCAGCCAGACACGGGGTCAGCCCCAGCATTTT CASSQTRGQPQHF TRBJ1-5 TRBV3-1/TRBV3-2 13 NA NA
TGTGCCAGCAGCTTATCAAACAATGAGCAGTTCTTC CASSLSNNEQFF TRBJ2-1 TRBV7-3 12 NA few
TGTGCCATCAGTGAGGGCCCCGGGGGGAACACTGAAGCTTTCTTT CAISEGPGGNTEAFF TRBJ1-1 TRBV10-3 15 NA NA
TGTGCCAGCAGCTCAGTATTGCGGACTAGTGAAAACGCCGGGGAGCTGTTTTTT CASSSVLRTSENAGELFF TRBJ2-2 TRBV3-1/TRBV3-2 18 TRBD2 NA
TGTGCCAGCAGCCAAGCTGGACAGTCCAACTATGGCTACACCTTC CASSQAGQSNYGYTF TRBJ1-2 TRBV3-1/TRBV3-2 15 NA NA
TGTGCCAGCAGCCACCAGGGGGCAAAACAGCCCCAGCATTTT CASSHQGAKQPQHF TRBJ1-5 TRBV6-5 14 TRBD1 NA
TGCAGTGCTAGTCCGGGACTACAAGAGACCCAGTACTTC CSASPGLQETQYF TRBJ2-5 TRBV20-1 13 TRBD2 NA
TGTGCCAGCTGTTGGAGAGCAACTAATGAAAAACTGTTTTTT CASCWRATNEKLFF TRBJ1-4 TRBV2 14 NA NA
TGTGCCAGTAGTAGGGAACAGGTTAGGGGAAATCAGCCCCAGCATTTT CASSREQVRGNQPQHF TRBJ1-5 TRBV19 16 NA NA
TGTGCCAGCAGCTTGCACAAGCAGTACTTC CASSLHKQYF TRBJ2-7 TRBV11-3 10 NA NA
TGTGCCAGCAGCTTGGATAGCGGGGCCTATGGCTACACCTTC CASSLDSGAYGYTF TRBJ1-2 TRBV5-4 14 NA NA
TGTGCCAGCAGTTTAAATGCAGGGACAGCGGACGTATTTGGCTACACCTTC CASSLNAGTADVFGYTF TRBJ1-2 TRBV28 17 TRBD1 NA
TGCGCCAGCAGCTTCGAGAGGGCCCTCTACAATGAGCAGTTCTTC CASSFERALYNEQFF TRBJ2-1 TRBV5-1 15 NA NA
TGTGCCAGCAGTTACACCGGACAGGGAACTGGCTACACCTTC CASSYTGQGTGYTF TRBJ1-2 TRBV6-2/TRBV6-3 14 TRBD1 NA
TGTGCCAGCAGCTTAGGTGGCGGGAGAGGAAGGGGTGAGCAGTTCTTC CASSLGGGRGRGEQFF TRBJ2-1 TRBV7-8 16 TRBD2 NA